This TCR beta chain was profiled in a study of identifying expanded T cells in peripheral blood. Study outcomes and limitations: Technical replicates showed approximately 1.2 changed clones; two weeks approximately 15; four weeks 19.

Here immunoSEQ multiplex PCR was the method, and the copy in TCRdb shows in-frame clones only, minus some. The sample comprises 120,000 or so clones, approximately 88% of which are singletons, and approximately 3% rests with the top ten. On this clone: As yet, its antigen is unknown.

The CDR3 is made up of 14 amino acids. Deletions cut 3 bases from V and 2 bases from J, with 9 bases between. The germline gives CDR1 SEHNR, CDR2 FQNEAQ (reference sequence). Collection occurred without any documented infections or immune events in donors. Sequenced input: blood. The source of this sequence is a person aged 18 to 70 in good health. The V call is TRBV7-9, the J call TRBJ2-3; D is ambiguous. CDR3 in amino acids: CASSFRATTDTQYF. CDR3 sequence (DNA): TGTGCCAGCAGCTTTAGGGCCACCACAGATACGCAGTATTTT.